Sequencing of this TCR beta chain was carried out in a study of graft-versus-host responses after intestinal transplantation. Background on the study: Among the recipients, all got anti-thymocyte globulin induction and then tacrolimus and steroids for 3 to 4 years.

Study conclusions and caveats: After transplant, early declines in HvG clones were associated with peak levels of circulating GvH clones. Some patients had graft-donor T cell macrochimerism, and their allografts showed high graft-versus-host to host-versus-graft clonal ratios. Some GvH clones were seen earlier in gut or blood, suggesting intestinal origin.

Some clones are missing from TCRdb's copy, which holds only in-frame ones; the method was immunoSEQ multiplex PCR. Of over 100,000 clones in the sample, 85% to 95% are singletons; the top ten hold 1% to 1.5%. Concerning this clone itself: Its target is unknown.

The input for sequencing was unstimulated CD8+ T cells sorted from spleen or lymph node cells, taken before transplant. The source is a human donor who was the organ donor for an intestinal transplant.

The CDR3 spells CAWRLANTEAFF. CDR3 DNA sequence: TGTGCCTGGAGGCTGGCGAACACTGAAGCTTTCTTT. The chain links TRBV30 to TRBJ1-1; D gene ambiguous. The V gene lost 3 bases and the J gene lost 1 base, with 6 bases spanning the gap. Germline V gene sequence: CDR1 GTSNPN, CDR2 SVGIG (reference sequence). CDR3 length equals 12 residues.